Below, 9 T cell receptor beta chains from the same sample are listed, as sequenced in a study of blood T cells in healthy people across ages. Then a second PCR, running roughly 7 to 11 cycles, was carried out with a sample-barcoded 5' primer and a J-beta primer mix. TCRdb itself ran the 5' RACE reads through MiXCR, one entry per CDR3 protein. Here the sample spans around 900,000 distinct CDR3 sequences, around 30% being singletons. The sample comprised blood. These receptors all come from a woman older than 75 in good health.

This clonotype has more than one count but fewer than ten. The chain couples TRBV5-6 to TRBJ2-5, with a weak D call TRBD2 (5 bases). Germline V gene sequence: CDR1 SGHDT, CDR2 YYEEEE. The ends were cut back, 3 bases at V and 2 bases at J, with 11 bases in the middle. The CDR3 runs to 14 residues. CDR3 loop: CASSYRGPQETQYF. DNA for the CDR3: TGTGCCAGCAGCTACCGAGGGCCGCAAGAGACCCAGTACTTC.

V is TRBV29-1 and J is TRBJ2-7, with a possible D match to TRBD1 (6 bases). The germline gives CDR1 SQVTM, CDR2 ANQGSEA. This CDR3 has 12 residues. The ends were cut back, 7 bases at V and 3 bases at J, with 13 bases in the middle. CDR3 sequence (DNA): TGCAGCGGCGACGGGACATGCTACGAGCAGTACTTC. Translated, it gives CSGDGTCYEQYF.

This sequence joins TRBV4-1 and TRBJ2-5; 11 bases are a match to TRBD1. Losses at the gene ends were 7 bases for V and 5 bases for J; bases not matched to a gene: 6. The CDR3 contains 14 residues. Germline-derived CDR1 and CDR2 are MGHRA and YSYEKL. The CDR3 nucleotides are TGCGCCAGCATCCCGGGACAGGGGGGTGAGACCCAGTACTTC. Translation: CASIPGQGGETQYF.

This clonotype was counted only a few times. The chain employs TRBV3-1 and TRBJ2-1; D is unresolved. V dropped 3 bases and J dropped 0 bases, with 12 bases sitting between them. Germline-derived CDR1 and CDR2 are LGHDT and YNNKEL (reference sequence). The CDR3 spans 16 residues. CDR3 region: CASSHGHTSSYNEQFF. The CDR3 DNA sequence: TGTGCCAGCAGCCATGGTCACACCAGCTCCTACAATGAGCAGTTCTTC.

This clonotype was picked up many times. V usage is TRBV4-3 and J usage is TRBJ1-6, with unresolved D. V was clipped by 0 bases and J by 8 bases, with 5 bases between them. CDR1 and CDR2 (germline): LGHNA, YSLEER. The CDR3 is 13 residues long. This CDR3 is CASSQEDYSPLHF. CDR3 sequence (DNA): TGCGCCAGCAGCCAAGAAGACTATTCACCCCTCCACTTT.

Only a few counts were recorded for this clonotype. In nucleotides, the CDR3 is TGTGCCAGCAGCTTGGCCGACGCCATCAATCAGCCCCAGCATTTT. Translated, it gives CASSLADAINQPQHF. The rearrangement uses TRBV5-8 and TRBJ1-5; D gene uncertain. V was cut by 0 bases and J by 3 bases, with 10 bases left in between. The CDR3 contains 15 residues. Germline CDR1 SGHTS, CDR2 YDEGEE.

This clonotype was seen ten or more times. This chain joins TRBV5-1 and TRBJ1-6, with D possibly TRBD1 on 6 matching bases. This CDR3 is built from 16 residues. Germline V lookup: CDR1 SGHRS, CDR2 YFSETQ. V lost 0 bases and J 5 bases, leaving 12 bases between the germline ends. CDR3 protein: CASSLGGQGNNSPLHF. The DNA of the CDR3 is TGCGCCAGCAGCTTGGGGGGGCAGGGGAATAATTCACCCCTCCACTTT. Looking up the rest from reference TRBV5-1 and TRBJ1-6 gives the full variable domain: KAGVTQTPRYLIKTRGQQVTLSCSPISGHRSVSWYQQTPGQGLQFLFEYFSETQRNKGNFPGRFSGRQFSNSRSEMNVSTLELGDSALYLCASSLGGQGNNSPLHFGNGTRLTVT.

Concerning this clonotype: Its ends do not fully match the called genes, so a read error is possible. The chain carries TRBV27 and TRBJ1-2, with 7 bases identical to TRBD1. The CDR3 extends over 15 amino acids. Germline CDR1 MNHEY, CDR2 SMNVEV (reference sequence). The CDR3 sequence is CAGSPRTGTNYGYTF. For the CDR3, the DNA is TGTGCCGGCAGTCCCCGGACAGGTACTAACTATGGCTACACCTTC.

Ten or more counts support this clonotype. The rearrangement links TRBV7-2 to TRBJ2-5, with 8 positions matching TRBD1. V shed 5 bases and J 2 bases; nucleotides not matched to a gene: 10. The CDR3 is 16 residues long. The germline CDR1 and CDR2 sequences are SGHTA and FQGNSA. The CDR3 loop reads CASSPRRRGRQETQYF. Written as DNA, the CDR3 is TGTGCCAGCAGCCCCAGGCGCAGGGGGCGTCAAGAGACCCAGTACTTC. The full variable domain, its missing parts supplied by reference TRBV7-2 and TRBJ2-5, is GAGVSQSPSNKVTEKGKDVELRCDPISGHTALYWYRQSLGQGLEFLIYFQGNSAPDKSGLPSDRFSAERTGGSVSTLTIQRTQQEDSAVYLCASSPRRRGRQETQYFGPGTRLLVL.